Shown below are 26 T cell receptor beta chains from a single sample sequenced in a study of CD4 T cells in relation to SARS-CoV-2 and coronaviruses. CD4+ T cells from unexposed donors were obtained before the COVID-19 pandemic (2011-2018). TCRdb's copy holds only in-frame clones and misses some; the assay was immunoSEQ multiplex PCR. The table has around 69,000 clones, 85% to 95% seen once. The sample taken for sequencing was naive CD4+ T cells from PBMCs. Subset denoted: naive CD4+ T cells isolated by negative enrichment. These TCRs come from a human donor in good health.

The genes are TRBV5-1 and TRBJ1-1; a possible D gene is TRBD1 (5 bases). The CDR3 has 16 amino acids. Trimming stripped 1 base from V and 0 bases from J, with 13 bases between. CDR1 SGHRS and CDR2 YFSETQ come from the germline V gene. The CDR3 loop is CASSLMVGAMNTEAFF. CDR3 bases: TGCGCCAGCAGCTTGATGGTAGGGGCCATGAACACTGAAGCTTTCTTT.

In regard to this clone: The junction and the germline gene differ at one end; a read error may be behind it. The rearrangement links TRBV15 to TRBJ2-1; 13 positions match TRBD2. The CDR3 is made up of 16 amino acids. Germline assignment: CDR1 LNHNV and CDR2 YYDKDF (reference sequence). The CDR3 region has the DNA TGTGCCACCAGCAGAGGCGGGACTAGCGGGAACAATGGGCAGTTCTTC. Protein: CATSRGGTSGNNGQFF. The complete variable domain, with remaining parts taken from reference TRBV15 and TRBJ2-1, reads DAMVIQNPRYQVTQFGKPVTLSCSQTLNHNVMYWYQQKSSQAPKLLFHYYDKDFNNEADTPDNFQSRRPNTSFCFLDIRSPGLGDTAMYLCATSRGGTSGNNGQFFGPGTRLTVL.

The CDR3 DNA follows: TGTGCCAGCTCACGAGACAGGGTCGACGAGCAGTACTTC. Its protein is CASSRDRVDEQYF. The chain carries TRBV18 and TRBJ2-7; 7 bases fit TRBD1. J lost 5 bases, V lost 4 bases, and 5 bases had no gene match. This CDR3 region has 13 residues. CDR1 KGHSH and CDR2 LQKENI come from the germline V gene.

In this sample, this clone turned up once. V gene TRBV19 combines with J gene TRBJ1-2, with unresolved D. CDR3 size: 13 residues. Trimming cost V 5 bases and J 4 bases, with 11 bases left between them. Germline CDR1 is LNHDA and CDR2 is SQIVND (reference sequence). The CDR3 loop is CASSLVEGYGYTF. The CDR3 DNA sequence: TGTGCCAGTAGTCTTGTGGAGGGCTATGGCTACACCTTC. Using reference TRBV19 and TRBJ1-2 for the parts outside the CDR3, the full variable domain is DGGITQSPKYLFRKEGQNVTLSCEQNLNHDAMYWYRQDPGQGLRLIYYSQIVNDFQKGDIAEGYSVSREKKESFPLTVTSAQKNPTAFYLCASSLVEGYGYTFGSGTRLTVV.

The CDR3 sequence: CASSLATEAFF. The CDR3 nucleotides are TGTGCCAGCAGCTTAGCGACTGAAGCTTTCTTT. This chain links TRBV7-3 with TRBJ1-1; no definite D call. Per the germline V gene, CDR1 is SGHTA and CDR2 is FQGTGA. V was shortened by 2 bases and J by 5 bases, with 3 bases between the two germline ends. CDR3 length equals 11 residues.

The CDR3: CATSLAGSTDTQYF. The CDR3 DNA follows: TGTGCCACCAGTCTAGCGGGAAGCACAGATACGCAGTATTTT. The chain employs TRBV24-1 and TRBJ2-3; TRBD2 matches 9 bases. Germline values: CDR1 KGHDR, CDR2 SFDVKD. The CDR3 has 14 residues. Germline trimming cut 6 bases from V and 0 bases from J; bases unmatched to any gene: 0.

The chain links TRBV18 to TRBJ2-5; 9 nucleotides match TRBD2. The length of the CDR3 is 18 residues. The germline V gene encodes CDR1 KGHSH and CDR2 LQKENI. Trimming at V came to 3 bases and at J to 1 base, leaving 12 bases not matched to a gene. Written as DNA, the CDR3 is TGTGCCAGCTCACCGGGGCTAGCGGGACACAGATTCCAAGAGACCCAGTACTTC. Protein product: CASSPGLAGHRFQETQYF.

The chain employs TRBV7-6 and TRBJ1-2; tentative D call: TRBD1 (5 bases). This CDR3 contains 13 residues. Germline V gene data show CDR1 as SGHVS and CDR2 as FNYEAQ. V was shortened by 4 bases and J by 5 bases, with 11 bases between the two germline ends. The CDR3 DNA is TGTGCCAGCAGCTCGGATACAGGTTATGGCTACACCTTC. Residues: CASSSDTGYGYTF. The variable domain in full, with the rest retrieved from reference TRBV7-6 and TRBJ1-2, is GAGVSQSPRYKVTKRGQDVALRCDPISGHVSLYWYRQALGQGPEFLTYFNYEAQQDKSGLPNDRFSAERPEGSISTLTIQRTEQRDSAMYRCASSSDTGYGYTFGSGTRLTVV.

The CDR3 reads CASSLVPGFYEQYF. The CDR3 nucleotides read TGTGCCAGCAGCTTAGTTCCGGGTTTCTACGAGCAGTACTTC. The gene calls are TRBV7-9 and TRBJ2-7; no reliable D call. Germline CDR1 reads SEHNR; CDR2 reads FQNEAQ (reference sequence). The CDR3 consists of 14 residues. The V and J ends lost 1 base and 3 bases respectively, with 10 bases between them.

V gene TRBV18 combines with J gene TRBJ2-4; D remains ambiguous. Trimming took 4 bases from V and 3 from J, leaving 10 bases between them. The germline V gene has CDR1 KGHSH and CDR2 LQKENI. The CDR3 covers 14 residues. CDR3 sequence: CASSLMEVKNIQYF. CDR3 nucleotides: TGTGCCAGCTCACTTATGGAAGTCAAAAACATTCAGTACTTC.

The V call is TRBV20-1, the J call TRBJ2-3; D ambiguous. This CDR3 region has 10 residues. Trimming left V 2 bases short and J 6 bases short, with 3 bases between. Per germline, CDR1 DFQATT and CDR2 SNEGSKA (reference sequence). The CDR3 DNA reads as TGCAGTGCTAGAAAGGATACGCAGTATTTT. Translation: CSARKDTQYF.

As DNA, the CDR3 is TGTGCCAGCAGCTTATCCGCCAGAGCAGACAACACTGAAGCTTTCTTT. Translated, it gives CASSLSARADNTEAFF. The chain joins TRBV7-3 to TRBJ1-1; D is uncertain. From germline, CDR1 is SGHTA and CDR2 FQGTGA. V was shortened by 2 bases and J by 2 bases, with 15 bases between the two germline ends. There are 16 residues in the CDR3.

The genes are TRBV5-1 and TRBJ2-3; 8 bases are shared with TRBD1. Trimming removed 0 bases from V and 6 bases from J; junction bases left unmatched: 9. This CDR3 contains 16 residues. Germline CDR1 and CDR2: SGHRS and YFSETQ. CDR3 coding DNA: TGCGCCAGCAGCTTGGCCTTGGACAGGGAAATTGATACGCAGTATTTT. It codes for CASSLALDREIDTQYF.

J is TRBJ1-4 and V is TRBV4-2; tentatively, D is TRBD1 (6 bases). CDR1 is LGHNA and CDR2 is YNFKEQ in the germline V gene. The germline V and J ends were trimmed by 5 bases and 7 bases, with 11 bases remaining between them. The CDR3 contains 13 residues. Here the CDR3 DNA reads TGTGCCAGCAGCTTACAGGGTCCTGAAAAACTGTTTTTT. Protein sequence: CASSLQGPEKLFF.

The chain recombines TRBV5-4 with TRBJ2-3; D call uncertain. Germline values: CDR1 SGHNT, CDR2 YYREEE (reference sequence). The CDR3 contains 15 residues. The ends were cut back, 4 bases at V and 0 bases at J, with 12 bases in the middle. Here the CDR3 DNA reads TGTGCCAGCAGCCCTGAGGCGTATAGCACAGATACGCAGTATTTT. It yields the protein CASSPEAYSTDTQYF.

The CDR3 coding sequence is TGTGCCAGCAGGACAAAAGGGACTCGCGGGGACGAGCAGTACTTC. Its translation: CASRTKGTRGDEQYF. The chain couples TRBV27 to TRBJ2-7, with D perhaps matching TRBD2 (6 bases). This CDR3 contains 15 residues. Germline V gene lookup returns CDR1 MNHEY and CDR2 SMNVEV (reference sequence). Trimming took 6 bases from V and 5 from J, leaving 20 bases between them.

This rearrangement joins TRBV27 to TRBJ1-3; 7 bases line up with TRBD1. This CDR3 spans 15 amino acids. Germline CDR1 is MNHEY and CDR2 is SMNVEV (reference sequence). Trimming took 5 bases from V and 4 from J; bases not matched to a gene: 8. This chain's CDR3 is CASSGAGGDGNTIYF. CDR3 bases: TGTGCCAGCAGTGGGGCAGGGGGTGACGGAAACACCATATATTTT.

The V and J genes are TRBV19 and TRBJ1-5, with D perhaps TRBD1 (6 bases). Germline loops: CDR1 LNHDA, CDR2 SQIVND (reference sequence). The V and J ends lost 3 bases and 6 bases respectively, with 21 bases between them. The CDR3 totals 17 residues. The CDR3 DNA is TGTGCCAGTAGTATCCGGACAGTCCCCCAATTTCCTCAGCCCCAGCATTTT. Amino acid sequence: CASSIRTVPQFPQPQHF.

The chain joins TRBV14 to TRBJ2-1, with TRBD2 matching 7 bases. Germline V gene lookup returns CDR1 SGHDN and CDR2 FVKESK. V lost 4 bases, J lost 8 bases, and 14 bases stayed unmatched. This CDR3 has 16 residues. The CDR3 region is CASSLQTSWYGYEQFF. The CDR3 DNA is TGTGCCAGCAGCCTACAGACTAGCTGGTATGGCTATGAGCAGTTCTTC.

Only one count was recorded for this clone. The chain links TRBV28 to TRBJ2-3; the match to TRBD2 covers 7 bases. Germline-derived CDR1 and CDR2 are MDHEN and SYDVKM. The CDR3 extends over 15 amino acids. Trimming cost V 5 bases and J 6 bases; bases outside gene matches: 11. The CDR3 nucleotides read TGTGCCAGCAGTAGTACCGGGAGGCCGGGGGATACGCAGTATTTT. Its protein is CASSSTGRPGDTQYF. The whole variable domain, remainder taken from reference TRBV28 and TRBJ2-3, is DVKVTQSSRYLVKRTGEKVFLECVQDMDHENMFWYRQDPGLGLRLIYFSYDVKMKEKGDIPEGYSVSREKKERFSLILESASTNQTSMYLCASSSTGRPGDTQYFGPGTRLTVL.

The chain is built from TRBV6-5 and TRBJ1-1; D gene ambiguous. The CDR3 extends over 15 amino acids. Trimming stripped 0 bases from V and 2 bases from J, with 10 bases between. Germline V CDR1 and CDR2: MNHEY, SVGAGI. CDR3 loop: CASSYSRHLNTEAFF. CDR3 DNA sequence: TGTGCCAGCAGTTACTCGAGGCACCTAAACACTGAAGCTTTCTTT.

The CDR3 DNA sequence: TGTGCCAGCAGCGTGGGATCGGGTGAGCAGTTCTTC. Translated: CASSVGSGEQFF. The V call is TRBV11-2, the J call TRBJ2-1; D remains unclear. With 5 bases removed from V and 9 bases from J, the gap between germline ends came to 11 bases. Germline CDR1 SGHAT, CDR2 FQNNGV. The CDR3 has 12 residues. Full variable domain (outside the CDR3, taken from reference TRBV11-2 and TRBJ2-1): EAGVAQSPRYKIIEKRQSVAFWCNPISGHATLYWYQQILGQGPKLLIQFQNNGVVDDSQLPKDRFSAERLKGVDSTLKIQPAKLEDSAVYLCASSVGSGEQFFGPGTRLTVL.

The chain employs TRBV18 and TRBJ2-5; 7 bases fit TRBD1. V lost 3 bases to trimming and J lost 7 bases; unmatched junction nucleotides: 11. Per germline, CDR1 KGHSH and CDR2 LQKENI. CDR3 size: 15 residues. CDR3 in DNA: TGTGCCAGCTCACCCTTGGACAGGCTTCACGGGACCCAGTACTTC. It yields the protein CASSPLDRLHGTQYF.

The chain carries TRBV23-1 and TRBJ1-5; tentative D call: TRBD1 (6 bases). TRBV23-1 is filed as an ORF, its function uncertain. Trimming removed 4 bases at V and 2 bases at J, with 15 bases between. The length of the CDR3 is 16 residues. In nucleotides, the CDR3 is TGCGCCAGCAGTCCCCGCGGGACAAAGGGCAATCAGCCCCAGCATTTT. It yields the protein CASSPRGTKGNQPQHF.

The CDR3 region has the DNA TGTGCCAGCAGTTTCGGTATCCACACTGAAGCTTTCTTT. Its protein is CASSFGIHTEAFF. The chain couples TRBV12-3 or TRBV12-4 to TRBJ1-1; D gene ambiguous. Trimming took off 3 bases at V and 3 bases at J, with 8 bases between the two ends. The CDR3 totals 13 residues.

The J gene is TRBJ2-4, the V gene TRBV3-1 (or the pseudogene TRBV3-2); D perhaps matches TRBD1 (6 bases). CDR1 is LGHDT and CDR2 is YNNKEL in the germline V gene (reference sequence). The CDR3 sequence is 14 residues long. The V end was cut by 1 base, the J end by 9 bases, with 13 bases between. As DNA, the CDR3 is TGTGCCAGCAGCCAAGTCACAGGGAATGGCATTCAGTACTTC. Residues: CASSQVTGNGIQYF.